The entry that follows covers one TCR beta chain sequence. No antigen is known for it. No clone much larger than this one lies a single base away; base qualities are absent. This record belongs to a study of blood T cell repertoires in COVID-19 (dated by TCRdb to 2018 to 2021). As for the study more broadly: Samples from collaborators originated in the United States, Italy and Spain and spanned both the acute and convalescent phases of COVID-19. The prospective study material was composed of cDNA or gDNA derived from T cells, B-cell-depleted T cells, or PBMCs. Deeply sampled blood TCRbeta repertoires from subjects exposed to, actively infected with, or recovered from COVID-19 were included in the dataset. The repertoires were released in a freely available public database intended as a resource for research on the immune response to SARS-CoV-2. Samples were obtained from the ongoing ImmuneRACE study (first 160 participants) and from 1,200 or so subjects provided by 6 global collaborators. The sample metadata nearly always contained a de-identified subject ID, COVID-19 status, age in years and sex. HLA class I and class II types, where available, came from metadata supplied by the sample provider rather than from assay-based typing. Study-level results and caveats: The quantity of clinical and demographic metadata differed by source and by participant and was supplied without curation.

The trim is 3 bases for V and 8 bases for J, with a gap of 17 bases between the germline ends. Including cysteine and phenylalanine, the CDR3 has 15 amino acids. Here the CDR3 DNA is all that survives: 45 bases in frame from base 1. Per the germline V gene (reference sequence), LNHDA is the CDR1 and SQIVND is the CDR2. The collaborating institutions used their own protocols to collect whole blood in K2EDTA tubes. For TCRbeta analysis, collaborator samples were shipped as frozen whole blood, as isolated PBMCs, or as DNA extracted from either sample type. TCRbeta CDR3 regions were amplified from genomic DNA using the immunoSEQ Assay, a bias-controlled multiplex PCR. In the source study's methods: Within the assay, amplification of reference gene primers was used to estimate how many nucleated cells each sample contained. To quantify the absolute abundance of each unique TCRbeta CDR3 rearrangement, sequence reads were collapsed and filtered. Productive Simpson clonality was computed per sample as the square root of Simpson's diversity index over productive rearrangements. Imported from immuneACCESS, the table was reduced by TCRdb to in-frame sequences with V and J called. These copies leave out some clones; in studies compared against another copy, an unresolved V gene accounts for under half, and the cause of the remainder is not known. V and J calls and clone size are as listed in that table; D and trimming were resolved from the DNA. The sample data list approximately 68,000 clones, and around 86% of these were observed just once. In total, the top ten clones hold 6.6% of the sample.

The sequenced sample consisted of peripheral blood. This clonotype was sampled from a man between 45 and 60 years old with active COVID-19. The sequence is built from TRBV19 and TRBJ2-1, with a weak D call of TRBD2 (7 bases match). The CDR3 in this case is CASSIRGRAIDEQFF. The base sequence is TGTGCCAGTAGTATTAGGGGGAGGGCCATAGATGAGCAGTTCTTC.